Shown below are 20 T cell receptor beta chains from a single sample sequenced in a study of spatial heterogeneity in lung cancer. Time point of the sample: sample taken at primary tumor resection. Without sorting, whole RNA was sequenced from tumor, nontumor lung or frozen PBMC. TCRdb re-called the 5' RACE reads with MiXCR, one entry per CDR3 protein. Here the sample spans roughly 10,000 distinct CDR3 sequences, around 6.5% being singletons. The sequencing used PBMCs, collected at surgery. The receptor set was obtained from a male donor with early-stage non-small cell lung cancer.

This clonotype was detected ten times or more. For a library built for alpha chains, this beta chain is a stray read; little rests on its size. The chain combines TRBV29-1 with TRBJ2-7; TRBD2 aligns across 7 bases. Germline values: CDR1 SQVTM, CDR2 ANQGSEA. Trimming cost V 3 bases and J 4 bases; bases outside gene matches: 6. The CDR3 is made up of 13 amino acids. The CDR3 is CSVDGGGLYEQYF. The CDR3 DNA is TGCAGCGTTGACGGGGGAGGGCTATACGAGCAGTACTTC.

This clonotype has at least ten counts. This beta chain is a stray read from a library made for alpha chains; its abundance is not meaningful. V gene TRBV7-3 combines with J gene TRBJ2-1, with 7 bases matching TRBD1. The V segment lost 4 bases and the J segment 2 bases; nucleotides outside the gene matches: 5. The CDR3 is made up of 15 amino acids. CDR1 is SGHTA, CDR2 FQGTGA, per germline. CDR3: CASSSVQGTYNEQFF. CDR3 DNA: TGTGCCAGCAGCTCCGTACAGGGGACCTACAATGAGCAGTTCTTC. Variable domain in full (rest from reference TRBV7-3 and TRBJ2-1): GAGVSQTPSNKVTEKGKYVELRCDPISGHTALYWYRQSLGQGPEFLIYFQGTGAADDSGLPNDRFFAVRPEGSVSTLKIQRTERGDSAVYLCASSSVQGTYNEQFFGPGTRLTVL.

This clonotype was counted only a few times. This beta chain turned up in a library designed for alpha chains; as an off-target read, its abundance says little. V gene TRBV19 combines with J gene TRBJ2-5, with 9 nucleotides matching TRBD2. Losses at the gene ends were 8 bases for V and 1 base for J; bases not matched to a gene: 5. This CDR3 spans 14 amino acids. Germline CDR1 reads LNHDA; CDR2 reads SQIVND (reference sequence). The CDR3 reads CASGGSGSQETQYF. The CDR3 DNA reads TGTGCCAGTGGGGGTAGCGGGAGCCAAGAGACCCAGTACTTC.

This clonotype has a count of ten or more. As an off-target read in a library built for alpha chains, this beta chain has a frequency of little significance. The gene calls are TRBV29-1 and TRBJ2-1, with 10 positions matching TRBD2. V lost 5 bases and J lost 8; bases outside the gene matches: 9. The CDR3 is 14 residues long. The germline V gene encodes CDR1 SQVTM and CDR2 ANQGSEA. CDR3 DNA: TGCAGCGTTCCCGAGCGGGAGGGCCTTGATGAGCAGTTCTTC. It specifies CSVPEREGLDEQFF.

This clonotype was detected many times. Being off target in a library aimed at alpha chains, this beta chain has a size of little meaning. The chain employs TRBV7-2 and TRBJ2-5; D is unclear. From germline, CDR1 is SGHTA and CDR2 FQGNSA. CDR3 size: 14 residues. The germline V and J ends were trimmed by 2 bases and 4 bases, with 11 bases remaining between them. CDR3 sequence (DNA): TGTGCCAGCAGCTTAAGATTGAGCCGAGAGACCCAGTACTTC. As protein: CASSLRLSRETQYF.

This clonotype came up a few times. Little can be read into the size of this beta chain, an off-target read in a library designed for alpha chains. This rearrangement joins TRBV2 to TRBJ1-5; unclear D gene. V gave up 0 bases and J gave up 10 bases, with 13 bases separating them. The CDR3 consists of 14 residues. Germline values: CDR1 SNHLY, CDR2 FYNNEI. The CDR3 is CASSEADKLHPQHF. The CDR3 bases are TGTGCCAGCAGTGAAGCGGATAAATTACACCCCCAGCATTTT.

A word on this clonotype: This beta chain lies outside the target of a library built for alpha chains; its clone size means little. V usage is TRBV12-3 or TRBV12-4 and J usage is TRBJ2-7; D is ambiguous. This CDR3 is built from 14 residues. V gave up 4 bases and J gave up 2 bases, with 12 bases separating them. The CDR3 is CASSYPGQTYEQYF. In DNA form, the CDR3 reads TGTGCCAGCAGTTATCCCGGGCAAACCTACGAGCAGTACTTC.

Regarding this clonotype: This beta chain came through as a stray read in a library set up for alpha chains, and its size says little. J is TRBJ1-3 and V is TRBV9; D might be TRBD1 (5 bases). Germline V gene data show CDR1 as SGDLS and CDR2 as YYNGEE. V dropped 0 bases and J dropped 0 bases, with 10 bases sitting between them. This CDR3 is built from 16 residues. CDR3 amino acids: CASSVATGFSGNTIYF. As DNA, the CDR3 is TGTGCCAGCAGCGTAGCTACAGGCTTCTCTGGAAACACCATATATTTT.

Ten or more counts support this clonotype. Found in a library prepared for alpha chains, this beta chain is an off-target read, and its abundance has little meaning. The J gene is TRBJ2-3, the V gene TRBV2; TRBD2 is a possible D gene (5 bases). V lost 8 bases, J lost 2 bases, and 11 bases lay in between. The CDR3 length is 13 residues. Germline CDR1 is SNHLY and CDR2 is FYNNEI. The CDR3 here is CASAGPFTDTQYF. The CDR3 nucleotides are TGTGCCAGCGCGGGCCCTTTCACAGATACGCAGTATTTT.

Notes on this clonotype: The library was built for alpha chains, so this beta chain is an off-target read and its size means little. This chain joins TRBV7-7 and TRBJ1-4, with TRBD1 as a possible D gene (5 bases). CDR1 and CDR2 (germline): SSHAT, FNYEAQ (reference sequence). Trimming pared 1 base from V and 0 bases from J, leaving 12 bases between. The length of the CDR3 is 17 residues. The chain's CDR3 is CASSLERGPATNEKLFF. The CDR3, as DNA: TGTGCCAGCAGCTTAGAGAGGGGTCCCGCAACTAATGAAAAACTGTTTTTT.

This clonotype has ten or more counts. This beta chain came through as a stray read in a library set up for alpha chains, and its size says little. Here the CDR3 reads CASSLAFNQPQHF. Written as DNA, the CDR3 is TGTGCCAGCAGTTTGGCCTTCAATCAGCCCCAGCATTTT. This chain joins TRBV12-3 or TRBV12-4 and TRBJ1-5; D gene unclear. V was trimmed by 3 bases and J by 3 bases, leaving 6 bases between them. The CDR3 is 13 residues long.

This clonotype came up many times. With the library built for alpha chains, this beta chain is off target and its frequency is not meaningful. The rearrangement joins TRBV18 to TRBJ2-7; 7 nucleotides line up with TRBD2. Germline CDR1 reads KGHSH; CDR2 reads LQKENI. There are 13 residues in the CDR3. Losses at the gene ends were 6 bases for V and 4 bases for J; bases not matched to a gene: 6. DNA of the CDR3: TGTGCCAGCTCTTTGGCGGGAGATTACGAGCAGTACTTC. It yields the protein CASSLAGDYEQYF.

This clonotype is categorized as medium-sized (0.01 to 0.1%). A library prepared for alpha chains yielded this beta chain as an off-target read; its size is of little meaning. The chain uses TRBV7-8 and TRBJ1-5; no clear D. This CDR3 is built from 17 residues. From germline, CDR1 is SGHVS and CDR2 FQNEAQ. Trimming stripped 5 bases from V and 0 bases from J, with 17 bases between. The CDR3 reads CASSLNRGLYSNQPQHF. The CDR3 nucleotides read TGTGCCAGCAGCCTCAACCGAGGTCTCTATAGCAATCAGCCCCAGCATTTT.

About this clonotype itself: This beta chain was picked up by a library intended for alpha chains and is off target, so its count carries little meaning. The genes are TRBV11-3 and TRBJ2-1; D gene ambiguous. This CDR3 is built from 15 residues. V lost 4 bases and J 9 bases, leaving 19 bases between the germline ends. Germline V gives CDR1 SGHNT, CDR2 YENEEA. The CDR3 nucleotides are TGTGCCAGCAGCTCAGCAGACGTGTCAGGCAGTGAGCAGTTCTTC. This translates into CASSSADVSGSEQFF.

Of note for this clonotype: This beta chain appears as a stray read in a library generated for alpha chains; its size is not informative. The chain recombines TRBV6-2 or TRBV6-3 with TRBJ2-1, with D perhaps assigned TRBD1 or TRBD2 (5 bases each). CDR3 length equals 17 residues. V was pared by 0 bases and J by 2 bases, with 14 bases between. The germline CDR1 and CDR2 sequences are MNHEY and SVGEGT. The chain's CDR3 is CASSYSSGTIPYNEQFF. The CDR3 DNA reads TGTGCCAGCAGTTACTCGTCCGGGACCATCCCCTACAATGAGCAGTTCTTC.

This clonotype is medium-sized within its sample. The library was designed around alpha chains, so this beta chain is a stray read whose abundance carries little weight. Here the CDR3 DNA reads TGTGCCAGCAGTCCCCCTGGTTATGAGACCCAGTACTTC. Its translation: CASSPPGYETQYF. This chain connects TRBV27 to TRBJ2-5; no clear D. The CDR3 covers 13 residues. V was shortened by 5 bases and J by 5 bases, with 12 bases between the two germline ends. The germline V gene encodes CDR1 MNHEY and CDR2 SMNVEV (reference sequence).

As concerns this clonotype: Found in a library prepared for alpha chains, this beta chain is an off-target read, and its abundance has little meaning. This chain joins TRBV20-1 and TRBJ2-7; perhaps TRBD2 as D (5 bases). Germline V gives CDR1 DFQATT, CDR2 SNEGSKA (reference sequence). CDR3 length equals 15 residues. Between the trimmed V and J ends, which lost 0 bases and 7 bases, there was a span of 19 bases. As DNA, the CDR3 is TGCAGTGCTAGAGAGTGGCGAGGGCCAGCGAGAGAGCAGTACTTC. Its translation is CSAREWRGPAREQYF.

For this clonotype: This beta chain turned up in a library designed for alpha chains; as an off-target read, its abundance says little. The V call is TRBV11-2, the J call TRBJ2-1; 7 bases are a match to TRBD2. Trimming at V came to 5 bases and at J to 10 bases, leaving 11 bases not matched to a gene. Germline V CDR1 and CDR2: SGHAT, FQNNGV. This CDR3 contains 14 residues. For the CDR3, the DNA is TGTGCCAGCAGCACCTCGGGGGAGGGAGGCGAGCAGTTCTTC. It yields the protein CASSTSGEGGEQFF.

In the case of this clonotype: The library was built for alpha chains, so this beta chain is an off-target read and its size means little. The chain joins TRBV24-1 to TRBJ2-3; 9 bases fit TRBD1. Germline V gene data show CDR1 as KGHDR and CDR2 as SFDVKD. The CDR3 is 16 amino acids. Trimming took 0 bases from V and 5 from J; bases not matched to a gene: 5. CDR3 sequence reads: CATSDLRGQGGDTQYF. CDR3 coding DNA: TGTGCCACCAGTGATTTGCGGGGACAGGGAGGAGATACGCAGTATTTT.

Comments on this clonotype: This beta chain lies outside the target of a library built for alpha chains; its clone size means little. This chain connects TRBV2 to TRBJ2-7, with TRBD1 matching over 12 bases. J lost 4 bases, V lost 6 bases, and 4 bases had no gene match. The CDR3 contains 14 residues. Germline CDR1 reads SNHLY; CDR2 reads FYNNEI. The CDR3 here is CASRPGQGAYEQYF. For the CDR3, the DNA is TGTGCCAGCAGGCCGGGACAGGGGGCGTACGAGCAGTACTTC.